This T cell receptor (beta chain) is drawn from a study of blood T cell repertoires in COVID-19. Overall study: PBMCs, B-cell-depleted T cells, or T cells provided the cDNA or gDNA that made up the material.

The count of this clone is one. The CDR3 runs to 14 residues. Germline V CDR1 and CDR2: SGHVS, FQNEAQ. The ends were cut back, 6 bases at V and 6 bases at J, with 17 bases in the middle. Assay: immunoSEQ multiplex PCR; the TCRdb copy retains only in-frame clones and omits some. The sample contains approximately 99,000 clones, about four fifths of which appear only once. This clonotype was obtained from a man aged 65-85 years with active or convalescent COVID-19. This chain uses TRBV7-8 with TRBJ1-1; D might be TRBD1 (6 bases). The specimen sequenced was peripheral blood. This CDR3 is CASRPGHPGSEAFF. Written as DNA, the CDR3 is TGTGCCAGCAGGCCGGGACACCCGGGGTCTGAAGCTTTCTTT.